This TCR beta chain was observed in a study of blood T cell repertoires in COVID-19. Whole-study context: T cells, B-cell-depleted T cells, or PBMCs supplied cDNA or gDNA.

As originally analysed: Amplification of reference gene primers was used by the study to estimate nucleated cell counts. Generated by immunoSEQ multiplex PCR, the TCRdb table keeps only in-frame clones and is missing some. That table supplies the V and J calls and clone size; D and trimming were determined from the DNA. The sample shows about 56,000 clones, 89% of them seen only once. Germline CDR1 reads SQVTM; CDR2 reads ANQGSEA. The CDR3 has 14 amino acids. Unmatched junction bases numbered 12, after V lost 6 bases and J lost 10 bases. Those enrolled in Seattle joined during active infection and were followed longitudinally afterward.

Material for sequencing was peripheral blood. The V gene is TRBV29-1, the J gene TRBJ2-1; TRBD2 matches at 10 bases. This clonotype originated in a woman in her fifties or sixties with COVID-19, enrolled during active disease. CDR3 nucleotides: TGCAGCGTGGCGGAGCGGGGGGGCCTAAGGGAGCAGTTCTTC. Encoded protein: CSVAERGGLREQFF.